Below are 26 T cell receptor beta chains sequenced from a single sample in a study of blood T cell repertoires in COVID-19. This table comes from immunoSEQ multiplex PCR, and its TCRdb copy is limited to in-frame clones, with some not included. Of about 130,000 clones listed, over 70% were seen once; the top ten hold 35% to 45%. Sequenced sample: peripheral blood. These receptors came from a human donor in a cohort sampled during active COVID-19.

This clone was seen ten or more times. The V gene is TRBV5-1, the J gene TRBJ1-2, with 9 bases lining up with TRBD1. CDR1 SGHRS and CDR2 YFSETQ come from the germline V gene. The J segment lost 8 bases and the V segment lost 3 bases, leaving 8 bases of the junction unmatched. This CDR3 has 14 amino acids. As DNA, the CDR3 is TGCGCCAGCAGCTCAGCCGGGACAGGGATGGGCTACACCTTC. It specifies CASSSAGTGMGYTF.

This chain connects TRBV6-5 to TRBJ2-1, with D maybe TRBD2 (5 bases). The CDR3 is made up of 10 amino acids. CDR1 and CDR2 from the germline V gene are MNHEY and SVGAGI. Between the trimmed V and J ends, which lost 8 bases and 8 bases, there was a span of 7 bases. The CDR3 here is CASEGYEQFF. The CDR3 nucleotides are TGTGCCAGCGAGGGATATGAGCAGTTCTTC.

The chain combines TRBV30 with TRBJ1-2; D unclear. Looked up from germline, CDR1 is GTSNPN and CDR2 is SVGIG (reference sequence). CDR3 length: 12 residues. V was clipped by 0 bases and J by 8 bases, with 10 bases between them. CDR3 amino acids: CAWSVLPGGYTF. For the CDR3, the DNA is TGTGCCTGGAGTGTACTCCCCGGGGGCTACACCTTC.

The table lists this clone with a few counts. The V call is TRBV12-3 or TRBV12-4, the J call TRBJ2-2; 7 bases line up with TRBD1. V was clipped by 10 bases and J by 1 base; unmatched bases: 3. CDR3 length: 13 residues. The CDR3 sequence: CATRGQNTGELFF. In nucleotides, the CDR3 is TGTGCCACAAGGGGGCAGAACACCGGGGAGCTGTTTTTT.

In this sample, this clone turned up a few times. The chain employs TRBV4-2 and TRBJ2-1, with a weak D call TRBD2 (5 bases). The germline V gene encodes CDR1 LGHNA and CDR2 YNFKEQ. The CDR3 loop spans 17 amino acids. Trimming stripped 4 bases from V and 8 bases from J, with 24 bases between. As DNA, the CDR3 is TGTGCCAGCAGCCCGGAACCCAGCGGAAGCGCGTTGTATGAGCAGTTCTTC. The encoded protein is CASSPEPSGSALYEQFF.

This CDR3 reads CASSLREGDSYEQYV. The DNA of the CDR3 is TGTGCCAGCAGCTTAAGGGAAGGGGACTCCTACGAGCAGTACGTC. The chain uses TRBV7-8 and TRBJ2-7, with D perhaps matching TRBD1 (5 bases). Germline V gene lookup returns CDR1 SGHVS and CDR2 FQNEAQ. V shed 2 bases and J shed 0 bases, with 11 bases lying between them. CDR3 length: 15 amino acids.

The chain links TRBV5-4 to TRBJ1-5, with TRBD1 as a possible D gene (5 bases). Germline CDR1 is SGHNT and CDR2 is YYREEE (reference sequence). V gave up 1 base and J gave up 2 bases, with 7 bases separating them. CDR3 length: 14 amino acids. The CDR3 loop is CASSLQGGNQPQHF. CDR3 nucleotides: TGTGCCAGCAGCTTGCAAGGGGGCAATCAGCCCCAGCATTTT.

The gene calls are TRBV19 and TRBJ1-5; 9 bases agree with TRBD1. J lost 3 bases, V lost 3 bases, and 6 bases had no gene match. CDR1 is LNHDA and CDR2 is SQIVND in the germline V gene (reference sequence). The CDR3 is 16 amino acids. CDR3 amino acids: CASSMGGQGINQPQHF. The CDR3 DNA reads TGTGCCAGTAGTATGGGAGGACAGGGGATCAATCAGCCCCAGCATTTT.

The genes are TRBV19 and TRBJ2-5; 11 bases are shared with TRBD1. With 6 bases clipped from V and 5 bases from J, the junction kept 5 bases outside the gene matches. Germline CDR1 is LNHDA and CDR2 is SQIVND (reference sequence). The CDR3 has 14 residues. The CDR3 spells CASSPGQGVETQYF. The CDR3 DNA reads TGTGCCAGTAGCCCGGGACAGGGGGTCGAGACCCAGTACTTC.

The V gene is TRBV7-2, the J gene TRBJ1-6, with D maybe TRBD1 (5 bases). CDR1 is SGHTA and CDR2 is FQGNSA in the germline V gene. Trimming shortened V by 1 base and J by 8 bases, and 12 bases separated the two germline ends. CDR3 length: 15 amino acids. CDR3 DNA sequence: TGTGCCAGCAGCTTAGAAGGGTCCAGGGATTCACCCCTCCACTTT. This sequence encodes CASSLEGSRDSPLHF. Full variable domain (remainder filled in from reference TRBV7-2 and TRBJ1-6): GAGVSQSPSNKVTEKGKDVELRCDPISGHTALYWYRQSLGQGLEFLIYFQGNSAPDKSGLPSDRFSAERTGGSVSTLTIQRTQQEDSAVYLCASSLEGSRDSPLHFGNGTRLTVT.

This chain links TRBV4-2 with TRBJ1-1; 8 bases are a match to TRBD1. This CDR3 has 17 amino acids. The germline V gene has CDR1 LGHNA and CDR2 YNFKEQ. V lost 0 bases, J lost 4 bases, and 10 bases stayed unmatched. In DNA, the CDR3 is TGTGCCAGCAGCCAAGATTGGGCAGGGGGCTTTGGCACTGAAGCTTTCTTT. It encodes CASSQDWAGGFGTEAFF.

This chain uses TRBV6-6 with TRBJ1-3; D might be TRBD1 (6 bases). Germline CDR1 reads MNHNY; CDR2 reads SVGAGI (reference sequence). CDR3 length: 15 residues. V was trimmed by 7 bases and J by 4 bases, leaving 17 bases between them. The CDR3 DNA sequence: TGTGCCAGCAACCCTCCCGAGGGGACAGGAAACACCATATATTTT. It specifies CASNPPEGTGNTIYF.

The chain joins TRBV5-1 to TRBJ1-1, with TRBD1 as a possible D gene (5 bases). Trimming cost V 3 bases and J 8 bases, with 17 bases left between them. Germline CDR1 is SGHRS and CDR2 is YFSETQ. The CDR3 loop spans 14 amino acids. The CDR3 DNA reads as TGCGCCAGCAGCTCGCGGGACGAAGGCTCCGAAGCTTTCTTT. Encoded protein: CASSSRDEGSEAFF.

This clone is a singleton in its sample. The genes are TRBV9 and TRBJ2-1; 7 bases align to TRBD2. CDR1 and CDR2 from the germline V gene are SGDLS and YYNGEE. The CDR3 runs to 15 residues. V shed 1 base, J shed 3 bases, and the junction held 4 bases outside the gene matches. CDR3 in amino acids: CASSVTWGGYNEQFF. In DNA form, the CDR3 reads TGTGCCAGCAGCGTAACATGGGGGGGCTACAATGAGCAGTTCTTC.

This clone was observed at least ten times. The chain couples TRBV6-5 to TRBJ2-1; TRBD1 agrees at 8 bases. V lost 4 bases to trimming and J lost 2 bases; unmatched junction nucleotides: 7. CDR1 and CDR2 (germline): MNHEY, SVGAGI. The length of the CDR3 is 16 residues. Here the CDR3 reads CASSSGRGLTYNEQFF. The CDR3 region has the DNA TGTGCCAGCAGTTCTGGCAGGGGGCTCACCTACAATGAGCAGTTCTTC.

This clone occurred once. J is TRBJ2-7 and V is TRBV19; 7 positions match TRBD1. V lost 3 bases and J lost 4; bases outside the gene matches: 3. CDR3 size: 13 residues. The germline gives CDR1 LNHDA, CDR2 SQIVND (reference sequence). The CDR3, as DNA: TGTGCCAGTAGTATTCAACAGGGGTACGAGCAGTACGTC. It codes for CASSIQQGYEQYV.

This chain joins TRBV7-2 and TRBJ2-3; D ambiguous. This CDR3 contains 14 residues. V was clipped by 2 bases and J by 1 base, with 7 bases between them. Germline CDR1 SGHTA, CDR2 FQGNSA. CDR3 bases: TGTGCCAGCAGCTTATTTTTCGGCACAGATACGCAGTATTTT. As protein: CASSLFFGTDTQYF.

The chain joins TRBV13 to TRBJ2-2, with D possibly TRBD2 on 6 matching bases. The ends were cut back, 5 bases at V and 1 base at J, with 14 bases in the middle. CDR3 length: 16 residues. Germline CDR1 reads PRHDT; CDR2 reads FYEKMQ (reference sequence). CDR3 bases: TGTGCCAGCAGCCTTCGACCCGGGGGGAACACCGGGGAGCTGTTTTTT. It yields the protein CASSLRPGGNTGELFF. Based on the CDR3 plus reference TRBV13 and TRBJ2-2, the full variable domain is AAGVIQSPRHLIKEKRETATLKCYPIPRHDTVYWYQQGPGQDPQFLISFYEKMQSDKGSIPDRFSAQQFSDYHSELNMSSLELGDSALYFCASSLRPGGNTGELFFGEGSRLTVL.

This sequence joins TRBV11-2 and TRBJ2-7, with 10 bases matching TRBD2. CDR1 is SGHAT and CDR2 is FQNNGV in the germline V gene. The junction had 6 bases not matched to a gene; V was cut back by 5 bases and J by 2 bases. The CDR3 totals 15 residues. CDR3: CASSPRTSGTYEQYF. The CDR3 DNA sequence: TGTGCCAGCAGCCCCCGGACTAGCGGTACCTACGAGCAGTACTTC.

This chain uses TRBV7-9 with TRBJ2-7; D is perhaps TRBD1 (5 bases). The V end was cut by 5 bases, the J end by 5 bases, with 16 bases between. Germline V gene data show CDR1 as SEHNR and CDR2 as FQNEAQ (reference sequence). The CDR3 runs to 14 residues. Here the CDR3 DNA reads TGTGCCAGCAGCGTGACAGCTAGTTTGGACGAGCAGTACTTC. This encodes CASSVTASLDEQYF.

The chain is built from TRBV9 and TRBJ2-3, with 7 bases matching TRBD1. The germline V gene has CDR1 SGDLS and CDR2 YYNGEE. The length of the CDR3 is 15 residues. V lost 6 bases and J lost 0; bases outside the gene matches: 7. The CDR3 protein is CASTSQGLSTDTQYF. The CDR3 DNA sequence: TGTGCCAGCACTTCACAGGGGCTAAGCACAGATACGCAGTATTTT.

Turning to this clone: An end of the junction does not agree with germline; a read error may underlie this. J is TRBJ2-7 and V is TRBV12-3 or TRBV12-4, with unresolved D. This CDR3 has 10 residues. CDR3 region: CASSSFEQYF. The CDR3 DNA reads TGTGCCAGCAGCTCCTTCGAGCAGTACTTC.

V gene TRBV18 combines with J gene TRBJ1-1; perhaps TRBD1 as D (6 bases). Germline loops: CDR1 KGHSH, CDR2 LQKENI. The V end lost 5 bases, the J end lost 1 base, and 8 bases lay between the germline ends. CDR3 size: 13 residues. CDR3 coding DNA: TGTGCCAGCTCATTACAGGGGAACACTGAAGCTTTCTTT. Its protein product is CASSLQGNTEAFF.

The chain has TRBV2 and TRBJ2-3; 11 nucleotides agree with TRBD2. The germline V gene has CDR1 SNHLY and CDR2 FYNNEI. The CDR3 sequence is 15 residues long. V was pared by 8 bases and J by 5 bases, with 9 bases of the junction left unmatched. The CDR3 coding sequence is TGTGCCAGCCGGCCAGCGGGGACTAGCGGAGATACGCAGTATTTT. This sequence encodes CASRPAGTSGDTQYF.

The chain is built from TRBV24-1 and TRBJ2-1; D may be TRBD1 (6 bases). Germline CDR1 KGHDR, CDR2 SFDVKD. V was trimmed by 3 bases and J by 7 bases, leaving 12 bases between them. This CDR3 has 14 residues. The CDR3 region is CATSDPLQGNEQFF. In nucleotides, the CDR3 is TGTGCCACCAGTGATCCATTACAGGGAAATGAGCAGTTCTTC.

This clone was found a few times. The V call is TRBV7-9, the J call TRBJ1-6, with a weak D call TRBD1 (6 bases). Per the germline V gene, CDR1 is SEHNR and CDR2 is FQNEAQ (reference sequence). Trimming shortened V by 5 bases and J by 8 bases, and 13 bases separated the two germline ends. CDR3 length: 14 amino acids. The CDR3 is CASSPDRPYSPLHF. In DNA, the CDR3 is TGTGCCAGCAGCCCAGACAGGCCGTATTCACCCCTCCACTTT. Full variable domain (missing parts from reference TRBV7-9 and TRBJ1-6): DTGVSQNPRHKITKRGQNVTFRCDPISEHNRLYWYRQTLGQGPEFLTYFQNEAQLEKSRLLSDRFSAERPKGSFSTLEIQRTEQGDSAMYLCASSPDRPYSPLHFGNGTRLTVT.